The rows below give T cell receptor beta chains drawn from one sample of a study of metastatic and nonmetastatic thyroid tumors. Through MiXCR, TCRdb re-clonotyped the PCR reads. The data hold some 10,000 clones, with about 26% observed a single time. Sequencing input: tumor tissue. The source of these receptors is a male donor with papillary thyroid cancer or a benign thyroid nodule (not recorded which). Some clones in this sample may be carry-over from other donors' samples. CDR3s leave out the opening cysteine and the closing phenylalanine or tryptophan. Fields, in order: clone size, V gene, CDR3 protein. For some rows the clone size is stated as once, few or many, or as a class when expanded; others skip it.

large,TRBV7-8,ASSSSRGLAGAEQY
-,TRBV5-1,ASCLAGQNNSPLH
-,TRBV5-1,ASSWQDSGANVLT
medium-sized,TRBV5-1,ASSLAPQTYNEQF
many,TRBV11-2,ASSSGSGRALDTQY
-,TRBV11-1,ASSPKSTLKANEQF
many,TRBV29-1,SIQGGDTQY
many,TRBV20-1,SARTTGARGDNEQF
few,TRBV7-8,ASSLGVSGNTIY
medium-sized,TRBV12-3/TRBV12-4,ASRSARANTEAF
few,TRBV6-2/TRBV6-3,ASSYLGQDSNQPQH
-,TRBV5-1,ASSLGRDGRGNTIY
-,TRBV20-1,SAWDSNTWGLF
many,TRBV30,ACGQGTSYGYT
medium-sized,TRBV6-1,ASSDLKGSSYEQY
-,TRBV4-1,ASSQDLGTSGYEQY
few,TRBV28,ASHMGQVHEQF
many,TRBV29-1,SFSRGDIHEQY
-,TRBV20-1,SAYRPVNYGYT
many,TRBV6-1,ASSELDSLTTYEQY
-,TRBV20-1,SATIAGGLDEQF
-,TRBV4-1,ASSRNRGAEQF
-,TRBV28,ASGNPAYEQY
few,TRBV11-3,ASSSYRAAYEQY
few,TRBV12-3/TRBV12-4,ASSLGGTYGYT
many,TRBV5-6,ASTSAKGHADTQY
-,TRBV11-1,ASKGAGGLMNNEQF
medium-sized,TRBV30,AWSVQGGGQPQH
-,TRBV2,ASSDLVVLAGVSGANVLT
many,TRBV7-9,ASSPRFLAGGRDTGELF
many,TRBV19,ASSPQGRRGEDTQY
few,TRBV29-1,SVEDSSSTGELF
few,TRBV7-9,AQGLDSGELF
-,TRBV9,ASSMRGAGNTIY
few,TRBV6-6,ASSSLFRSSDTGELF
few,TRBV30,AWSVLASYNEQF
medium-sized,TRBV12-3/TRBV12-4,ASSSQANTEAF
medium-sized,TRBV2,ASTLLAGLNTEAF
medium-sized,TRBV20-1,SARVTQGPQPQH
-,TRBV2,AGLRDPRNEQF
many,TRBV29-1,SVEGVTASGFSYEQY
-,TRBV27,ASSTPSTGGALGEQY
-,TRBV7-8,ASSFELFSSLRT
once,TRBV30,AWGRIVETQY
few,TRBV6-1,ASSESFGTSGSQQY
-,TRBV7-9,ASSLVGRLSGELF
-,TRBV5-4,ASGLILAGQETQY
-,TRBV11-3,ASSLSGYEQY
few,TRBV12-3/TRBV12-4,ASSIKVRYNEQF